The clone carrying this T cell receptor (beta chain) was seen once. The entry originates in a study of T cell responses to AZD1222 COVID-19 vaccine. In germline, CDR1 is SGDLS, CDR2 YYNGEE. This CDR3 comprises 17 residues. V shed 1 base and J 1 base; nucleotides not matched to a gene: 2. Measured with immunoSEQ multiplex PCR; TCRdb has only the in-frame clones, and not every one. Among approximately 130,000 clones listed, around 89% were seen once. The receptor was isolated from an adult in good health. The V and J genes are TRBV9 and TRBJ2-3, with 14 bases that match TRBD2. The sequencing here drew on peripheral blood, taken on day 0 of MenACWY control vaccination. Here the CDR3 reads CASSVRGLAGGTDTQYF. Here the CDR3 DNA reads TGTGCCAGCAGCGTAAGGGGACTAGCGGGGGGCACAGATACGCAGTATTTT.